The rows below give T cell receptor beta chains drawn from one sample of a study of T-cell reconstitution after alpha-beta-depleted transplantation in children. TCRdb re-called the PCR reads with MiXCR, one entry per CDR3 protein. This sample has 250,000 to 400,000 distinct CDR3 sequences, with around 20% found just once. The sample here was PBMCs, mostly from graft donor cells, taken 180 days after TCRalphabeta/CD19-depleted stem cell transplant. The receptors come from a male patient aged 10 to 17 who had a stem cell transplant for acute lymphoblastic leukemia, so the T cells may come from the graft donor. Each CDR3 is given with its conserved first and last residue. The D gene is left open where the match is weak. Some rows have no size entry. The others give once, few or many, or a class for an expanded clone.

D gene: TRBD2
J gene: TRBJ2-7
CDR3 length: 15
clone size: -
V gene: TRBV7-9
CDR3 protein: CASSSGLADPYEQYF
CDR3 DNA: TGTGCCAGCAGCTCGGGACTAGCGGATCCCTACGAGCAGTACTTC

D gene: -
J gene: TRBJ2-7
CDR3 length: 16
clone size: -
V gene: TRBV5-1
CDR3 protein: CASSPSPTVISYEQYF
CDR3 DNA: TGCGCCAGCAGCCCCTCCCCCACGGTTATCTCCTACGAGCAGTACTTC

D gene: -
J gene: TRBJ2-3
CDR3 length: 15
clone size: -
V gene: TRBV5-6
CDR3 protein: CASSPGTNLLDTQYF
CDR3 DNA: TGTGCCAGCAGCCCCGGGACCAACTTGTTGGATACGCAGTATTTT

D gene: -
J gene: TRBJ1-3
CDR3 length: 15
clone size: -
V gene: TRBV9
CDR3 protein: CASSVTGSSGNTIYF
CDR3 DNA: TGTGCCAGCAGCGTTACAGGGAGCTCTGGAAACACCATATATTTT

D gene: -
J gene: TRBJ2-7
CDR3 length: 14
clone size: few
V gene: TRBV7-9
CDR3 protein: CASSEDRLTYEQYF
CDR3 DNA: TGTGCCAGCAGCGAAGACCGGTTAACCTACGAGCAGTACTTC

D gene: -
J gene: TRBJ1-2
CDR3 length: 16
clone size: few
V gene: TRBV12-3/TRBV12-4
CDR3 protein: CASSLYRAPANYGYTF
CDR3 DNA: TGTGCCAGCAGTTTATACAGGGCACCAGCTAACTATGGCTACACCTTC

D gene: -
J gene: TRBJ1-2
CDR3 length: 15
clone size: few
V gene: TRBV4-1
CDR3 protein: CASSQVGSRRYGYTF
CDR3 DNA: TGCGCCAGCAGCCAAGTCGGGTCCAGGCGCTATGGCTACACCTTC

D gene: TRBD2
J gene: TRBJ2-1
CDR3 length: 15
clone size: -
V gene: TRBV7-3
CDR3 protein: CATALGGRAHNEQFF
CDR3 DNA: TGTGCCACTGCGCTGGGCGGGAGGGCCCACAATGAGCAGTTCTTC

D gene: -
J gene: TRBJ2-4
CDR3 length: 11
clone size: -
V gene: TRBV20-1
CDR3 protein: CSARDRGIQYF
CDR3 DNA: TGCAGTGCTAGAGATCGGGGCATTCAGTACTTC

D gene: -
J gene: TRBJ2-3
CDR3 length: 16
clone size: -
V gene: TRBV4-2
CDR3 protein: CASSQGFRSTTDTQYF
CDR3 DNA: TGTGCCAGCAGCCAAGGGTTTCGCTCGACCACAGATACGCAGTATTTT

D gene: -
J gene: TRBJ2-1
CDR3 length: 14
clone size: -
V gene: TRBV2
CDR3 protein: CASGVDGLYNEQFF
CDR3 DNA: TGTGCCAGCGGGGTAGACGGTTTATACAATGAGCAGTTCTTC

D gene: TRBD2
J gene: TRBJ2-1
CDR3 length: 17
clone size: -
V gene: TRBV6-1
CDR3 protein: CASNLYTTSVGDNEQFF
CDR3 DNA: TGTGCCAGCAATCTATATACAACTAGCGTAGGGGACAATGAGCAGTTCTTC

D gene: -
J gene: TRBJ2-3
CDR3 length: 13
clone size: few
V gene: TRBV20-1
CDR3 protein: CSARNSVTHTQYF
CDR3 DNA: TGCAGTGCCAGAAACTCCGTTACCCATACGCAGTATTTT

D gene: -
J gene: TRBJ2-3
CDR3 length: 13
clone size: many
V gene: TRBV21-1
CDR3 protein: CASSITGTDTQYF
CDR3 DNA: TGTGCCAGCAGCATTACAGGGACAGATACGCAGTATTTT

D gene: TRBD2
J gene: TRBJ2-1
CDR3 length: 14
clone size: -
V gene: TRBV9
CDR3 protein: CASSASGRDYEQFF
CDR3 DNA: TGTGCCAGCAGCGCTAGCGGGAGGGATTATGAGCAGTTCTTC